A single sample gave rise to the 25 T cell receptor beta chains below, sequenced in a study of shared clonotypes between healthy human individuals. Clones were read by immunoSEQ multiplex PCR, and TCRdb kept only the in-frame ones, dropping some. The sample gives approximately 2.5 million clones, around 94% of which show up once; around 0.15% is in the top ten. The sample taken for sequencing was naive CD4+ T cells sorted from blood. Subset specified: CD45RA+ positively selected. The receptors were gathered from a man between 18 and 35 years old in good health.

The chain links TRBV5-8 to TRBJ1-2, with D uncertain. Germline V gives CDR1 SGHTS, CDR2 YDEGEE. This CDR3 contains 16 residues. V lost 4 bases to trimming and J lost 8 bases, with 24 bases between them. DNA of the CDR3: TGTGCCAGCAGCCCGGGTAAACCTTTGAAGGGCCAAGGCTACACCTTC. Translation: CASSPGKPLKGQGYTF.

V and J are TRBV19 and TRBJ1-1; D may be TRBD1 (6 bases). Per the germline V gene, CDR1 is LNHDA and CDR2 is SQIVND (reference sequence). The length of the CDR3 is 13 residues. The germline V and J ends were trimmed by 0 bases and 6 bases, with 8 bases remaining between them. The CDR3 protein is CASSIDRGAEAFF. The CDR3 DNA sequence: TGTGCCAGTAGTATAGACAGGGGAGCTGAAGCTTTCTTT. The full variable domain, with the rest looked up from reference TRBV19 and TRBJ1-1, is DGGITQSPKYLFRKEGQNVTLSCEQNLNHDAMYWYRQDPGQGLRLIYYSQIVNDFQKGDIAEGYSVSREKKESFPLTVTSAQKNPTAFYLCASSIDRGAEAFFGQGTRLTVV.

The chain has TRBV4-1 and TRBJ2-1, with 10 bases aligning to TRBD2. The CDR3 runs to 15 residues. Trimming at V came to 10 bases and at J to 4 bases, leaving 10 bases not matched to a gene. Germline V lookup: CDR1 MGHRA, CDR2 YSYEKL. CDR3 protein: CATSLGTSEYNEQFF. CDR3 DNA: TGCGCCACTTCACTCGGGACTAGCGAATACAATGAGCAGTTCTTC.

This chain joins TRBV4-1 and TRBJ2-5; D remains unclear. The J call may be faulty, since TRBJ2-7 better matches the DNA end. Germline-derived CDR1 and CDR2 are MGHRA and YSYEKL. The CDR3 is 14 amino acids. CDR3 DNA: TGCGCCAGCAGCCAAGAGGCTAGTACCTACGAGCAGTACTTC. Its translation: CASSQEASTYEQYF.

V gene TRBV4-3 combines with J gene TRBJ1-6; the D is unclear. The CDR3 extends over 14 amino acids. Trimming took off 1 base at V and 4 bases at J, with 5 bases between the two ends. Germline CDR1 and CDR2: LGHNA and YSLEER. The CDR3 loop reads CASSQGEYNSPLHF. Here the CDR3 DNA reads TGCGCCAGCAGCCAAGGAGAGTATAATTCACCCCTCCACTTT.

The CDR3 spells CASSLGGKNIQYF. CDR3 bases: TGTGCCAGCAGTTTAGGGGGGAAAAACATTCAGTACTTC. The chain joins TRBV6-1 to TRBJ2-4; perhaps D is TRBD1 or TRBD2 (6 bases each). Trimming took 5 bases from V and 4 from J, leaving 9 bases between them. CDR1 MNHNS and CDR2 SASEGT come from the germline V gene. This CDR3 region has 13 residues.

This clone was observed a single time. The chain carries TRBV9 and TRBJ2-1, with 11 bases identical to TRBD2. The V gene's germline CDR1 is SGDLS and CDR2 YYNGEE. The CDR3 loop spans 15 amino acids. V shed 4 bases and J 5 bases; nucleotides not matched to a gene: 5. The CDR3 DNA follows: TGTGCCAGCAGCCCCCTAGCGGGAGGAGACAATGAGCAGTTCTTC. Translating gives CASSPLAGGDNEQFF.

The CDR3 is CAWSRWDTIYF. The CDR3 nucleotides read TGTGCCTGGAGTAGATGGGACACCATATATTTT. The rearrangement links TRBV30 to TRBJ1-3; no firm D call. The CDR3 has 11 amino acids. V was cut by 2 bases and J by 8 bases, with 7 bases left in between. Germline V gene sequence: CDR1 GTSNPN, CDR2 SVGIG (reference sequence).

The V gene is TRBV2, the J gene TRBJ2-7, with unresolved D. Trimming pared 6 bases from V and 6 bases from J, leaving 15 bases between. Germline V gene sequence: CDR1 SNHLY, CDR2 FYNNEI. The CDR3 spans 13 residues. The CDR3 DNA is TGTGCCAGCAGACAATTCCCTAGAAGCGAGCAGTACTTC. Residues: CASRQFPRSEQYF.

The chain recombines TRBV4-3 with TRBJ2-1; D is unclear. Germline-derived CDR1 and CDR2 are LGHNA and YSLEER. CDR3 size: 14 residues. Trimming shortened V by 1 base and J by 6 bases, and 10 bases separated the two germline ends. The CDR3 nucleotides read TGCGCCAGCAGCCAAGGGTTGCTCCGCAATGAGCAGTTCTTC. It encodes CASSQGLLRNEQFF.

The chain recombines TRBV18 with TRBJ1-4, with 8 bases lining up with TRBD1. In germline, CDR1 is KGHSH, CDR2 LQKENI. The length of the CDR3 is 16 residues. V was clipped by 3 bases and J by 3 bases; unmatched bases: 6. The CDR3 DNA reads as TGTGCCAGCTCACCCCCAGGACAGGGTGCTAATGAAAAACTGTTTTTT. Its translation is CASSPPGQGANEKLFF.

This clone was detected once. The J gene is TRBJ1-2, the V gene TRBV6-1; TRBD1 matches 9 bases. Per the germline V gene, CDR1 is MNHNS and CDR2 is SASEGT. The CDR3 totals 13 residues. J was trimmed by 6 bases and V by 9 bases; bases with no gene match: 8. CDR3 DNA: TGTGCCAGTACCGAATGGACAGGGGATGGCTACACCTTC. Protein product: CASTEWTGDGYTF.

The chain joins TRBV6-5 to TRBJ2-3; D is possibly TRBD1 (5 bases). With 6 bases removed from V and 7 bases from J, the gap between germline ends came to 14 bases. The CDR3 is made up of 13 amino acids. From germline, CDR1 is MNHEY and CDR2 SVGAGI. The CDR3 reads CASSKGQLYTQYF. The CDR3, as DNA: TGTGCCAGCAGCAAGGGGCAGCTCTATACGCAGTATTTT.

The rearrangement uses TRBV19 and TRBJ1-4; TRBD1 matches 8 bases. The germline gives CDR1 LNHDA, CDR2 SQIVND (reference sequence). The V gene end was trimmed by 7 bases and the J gene end by 7 bases; junction bases not matched to a gene: 14. The CDR3 totals 16 residues. CDR3 sequence reads: CASTDPDPGTGEKLFF. DNA for the CDR3: TGTGCCAGTACCGACCCCGACCCCGGGACAGGTGAAAAACTGTTTTTT.

V is TRBV11-2 and J is TRBJ2-5; D perhaps matches TRBD2 (7 bases). The germline V gene has CDR1 SGHAT and CDR2 FQNNGV. V dropped 5 bases and J dropped 5 bases, with 15 bases sitting between them. The length of the CDR3 is 14 residues. The CDR3 region is CASSPRRGGETQYF. CDR3 in DNA: TGTGCCAGCAGCCCCCGTAGGGGGGGTGAGACCCAGTACTTC.

Remarks on this clone: This may be a read error: a much more frequent sequence differs by one nucleotide. Other DNA variants within this sample encode the same CDR3. The chain links TRBV5-1 to TRBJ2-5; D not resolved. Deletions cut 1 base from V and 3 bases from J, with 1 base between. The germline gives CDR1 SGHRS, CDR2 YFSETQ. The length of the CDR3 is 11 residues. For the CDR3, the DNA is TGCGCCAGCAGCTTGAAAGAGACCCAGTACTTC. Translated, it gives CASSLKETQYF.

This chain joins TRBV4-1 and TRBJ2-1; TRBD1 is a possible D gene (5 bases). The ends were cut back, 0 bases at V and 4 bases at J, with 13 bases in the middle. This CDR3 is built from 16 residues. In germline, CDR1 is MGHRA, CDR2 YSYEKL. The DNA for the CDR3 is TGCGCCAGCAGCCAAGATCGGGCGGACAAGTACAATGAGCAGTTCTTC. Its protein product is CASSQDRADKYNEQFF.

V gene TRBV13 combines with J gene TRBJ2-5; 13 bases align to TRBD2. CDR1 is PRHDT and CDR2 is FYEKMQ in the germline V gene (reference sequence). The junction had 3 bases not matched to a gene; V was cut back by 3 bases and J by 5 bases. This CDR3 region has 15 residues. The CDR3 protein is CASSLTSGRWETQYF. The CDR3 coding sequence is TGTGCCAGCAGCTTGACTAGCGGGAGGTGGGAGACCCAGTACTTC.

The chain is built from TRBV5-1 and TRBJ2-7, with D possibly TRBD1 on 6 matching bases. This CDR3 has 12 amino acids. V lost 1 base to trimming and J lost 7 bases, with 9 bases between them. The germline V gene has CDR1 SGHRS and CDR2 YFSETQ. The CDR3 bases are TGCGCCAGCAGCTTGACAGGGCGAGAGCAGTACTTC. Encoded protein: CASSLTGREQYF.

This chain joins TRBV7-2 and TRBJ1-1; 7 bases align to TRBD1. With 7 bases clipped from V and 1 base from J, the junction kept 3 bases outside the gene matches. Per the germline V gene, CDR1 is SGHTA and CDR2 is FQGNSA. This CDR3 comprises 13 residues. The chain's CDR3 is CASIRTGNTEAFF. The CDR3 coding sequence is TGTGCCAGCATCCGGACAGGGAACACTGAAGCTTTCTTT.

V and J are TRBV28 and TRBJ1-2; TRBD1 is a possible D gene (6 bases). The V gene's germline CDR1 is MDHEN and CDR2 SYDVKM. The V and J ends lost 6 bases and 2 bases respectively, with 22 bases between them. The CDR3 is 17 amino acids. CDR3 nucleotides: TGTGCCAGCAGGCCGTTGGGGGCGGAGATTCGGAACTATGGCTACACCTTC. Its protein is CASRPLGAEIRNYGYTF.

The V gene is TRBV19, the J gene TRBJ2-1; 8 bases are a match to TRBD2. Germline V lookup: CDR1 LNHDA, CDR2 SQIVND (reference sequence). Trimming removed 4 bases from V and 4 bases from J; junction bases left unmatched: 6. The CDR3 length is 15 residues. The CDR3 DNA is TGTGCCAGTAGTAAGTCTAGCGGGTATTACAATGAGCAGTTCTTC. It encodes CASSKSSGYYNEQFF.

V is TRBV5-6 and J is TRBJ2-1; 8 positions match TRBD2. There are 15 residues in the CDR3. CDR1 is SGHDT, CDR2 YYEEEE, per germline. V was pared by 0 bases and J by 6 bases, with 5 bases of the junction left unmatched. The DNA for the CDR3 is TGTGCCAGCAGCTTGGCGGCTAGCGGGTTCAATGAGCAGTTCTTC. It codes for CASSLAASGFNEQFF.

This clone was counted once. The gene calls are TRBV28 and TRBJ1-2, with D tentatively TRBD1 (6 bases). This CDR3 contains 14 residues. V was shortened by 6 bases and J by 7 bases, with 18 bases between the two germline ends. The germline gives CDR1 MDHEN, CDR2 SYDVKM. The CDR3: CASREQGGRGGYTF. CDR3 sequence (DNA): TGTGCCAGCAGGGAACAGGGAGGGCGTGGTGGCTACACCTTC.

This sequence joins TRBV30 and TRBJ2-2, with D hard to call. This CDR3 is built from 16 residues. The V and J ends lost 2 bases and 5 bases respectively, with 18 bases between them. From germline, CDR1 is GTSNPN and CDR2 SVGIG (reference sequence). The CDR3 region has the DNA TGTGCCTGGAGTTATTGGCCCCCCATAGGTACCGGGGAGCTGTTTTTT. This sequence encodes CAWSYWPPIGTGELFF.